This T cell receptor (beta chain) was observed in a study of TIL therapy for anti-PD-1-resistant metastatic lung cancer. The libraries were made with immunoSEQ v3. Assay: immunoSEQ multiplex PCR; the TCRdb copy retains only in-frame clones and omits some. The table shows more than 5,500 clones, with roughly two thirds occurring only once. Germline V gene data show CDR1 as SEHNR and CDR2 as FQNEAQ (reference sequence). The V gene lost 3 bases and the J gene lost 5 bases, with 2 bases spanning the gap. This CDR3 has 12 residues. Time point specified: pre-treatment sample, taken before nivolumab and TIL therapy. The tumor samples were excised metastases, mostly pleural nodules or supraclavicular lymph nodes.

The genes are TRBV7-9 and TRBJ1-6; D unresolved. This material consisted of tumor tissue, taken at baseline. This TCR was recovered from a person between 25 and 79 years old with non-small cell lung cancer. CDR3 nucleotides: TGTGCCAGCAGCTTTAATAATTCACCCCTCCACTTT. Encoded protein: CASSFNNSPLHF.